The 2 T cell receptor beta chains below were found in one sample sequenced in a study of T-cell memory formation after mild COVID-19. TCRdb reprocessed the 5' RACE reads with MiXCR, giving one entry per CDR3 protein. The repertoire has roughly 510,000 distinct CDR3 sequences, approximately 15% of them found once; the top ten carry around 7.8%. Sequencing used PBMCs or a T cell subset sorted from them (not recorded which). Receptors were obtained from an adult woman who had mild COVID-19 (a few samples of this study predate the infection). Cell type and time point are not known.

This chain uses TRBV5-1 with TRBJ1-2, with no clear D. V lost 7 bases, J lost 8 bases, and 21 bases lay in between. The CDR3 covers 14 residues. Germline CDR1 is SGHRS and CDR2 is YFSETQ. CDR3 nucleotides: TGCGCCAGCGACACCTGGGCCGGGAGTATCGGCTACACCTTC. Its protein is CASDTWAGSIGYTF.

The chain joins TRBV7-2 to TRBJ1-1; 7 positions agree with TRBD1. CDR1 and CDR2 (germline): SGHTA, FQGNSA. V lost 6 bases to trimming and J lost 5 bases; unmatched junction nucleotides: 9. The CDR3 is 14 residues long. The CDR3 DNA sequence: TGTGCCAGCAGTGAAAGACAGGGATGGACTGAAGCTTTCTTT. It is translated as CASSERQGWTEAFF.